The T cell receptor beta chain described here comes from a study of blood T cell repertoires in COVID-19. Study context: Researchers got acute and convalescent COVID-19 samples from the United States, Italy and Spain. In each case, the material was cDNA or gDNA derived from T cells, B-cell-depleted T cells, or PBMCs.

This clone was found once. Followed over time, Seattle patients had been enrolled while infection was active. Under the authors' procedure: The authors estimated nucleated cell counts from reference gene primer amplification. Profiling relied on immunoSEQ multiplex PCR, and the TCRdb table lists in-frame clones only, not all of them. Clonal size and the V and J genes are those of that table, whereas D and trimming came from the DNA. This sample has around 310,000 clones; around 87% occur once, and the top ten carry roughly 1%. Trimming left V 6 bases short and J 7 bases short, with 19 bases between. In germline, CDR1 is MDHEN, CDR2 SYDVKM. The CDR3 has 14 amino acids.

This receptor was identified in a woman in her 40s with COVID-19, enrolled during active disease. V and J are TRBV28 and TRBJ2-7; perhaps TRBD1 as D (6 bases). Sequenced material: peripheral blood. The CDR3, as DNA: TGTGCCAGCAGACGAACGACAGGCCCGGGGGAGCAGTACTTC. This gives the protein CASRRTTGPGEQYF. Supplemented by reference TRBV28 and TRBJ2-7, the full variable domain reads DVKVTQSSRYLVKRTGEKVFLECVQDMDHENMFWYRQDPGLGLRLIYFSYDVKMKEKGDIPEGYSVSREKKERFSLILESASTNQTSMYLCASRRTTGPGEQYFGPGTRLTVT.